The 15 T cell receptor beta chains listed next were all sequenced from one sample in a study of T cell responses to AZD1222 COVID-19 vaccine. Here immunoSEQ multiplex PCR was the method, and the copy in TCRdb shows in-frame clones only, minus some. The profile shows some 120,000 clones, about 91% of them singletons. The material sequenced was peripheral blood, taken on day 0 of AZD1222 vaccination. These receptors were collected from an adult in good health.

V is TRBV7-2 and J is TRBJ1-2; weak D call: TRBD1 (5 bases). Between the trimmed V and J ends, which lost 2 bases and 8 bases, there was a span of 18 bases. Germline CDR1 is SGHTA and CDR2 is FQGNSA. The CDR3 sequence is 15 residues long. The CDR3 loop is CASSLWGGAERGYTF. The CDR3 nucleotides are TGTGCCAGCAGCTTATGGGGCGGGGCTGAGAGGGGCTACACCTTC.

The V and J genes are TRBV2 and TRBJ2-2, with D perhaps assigned TRBD1 or TRBD2 (6 bases each). The CDR3 has 16 amino acids. The germline V and J ends were trimmed by 6 bases and 6 bases, with 20 bases remaining between them. Germline V gene data show CDR1 as SNHLY and CDR2 as FYNNEI. The CDR3: CASRGGGPAQAGELFF. The CDR3 DNA follows: TGTGCCAGCAGAGGAGGGGGGCCGGCTCAGGCCGGGGAGCTGTTTTTT.

The V gene is TRBV2, the J gene TRBJ2-1; 7 positions agree with TRBD1. V dropped 3 bases and J dropped 4; count of bases not matched to a gene: 6. Per germline, CDR1 SNHLY and CDR2 FYNNEI. The CDR3 is made up of 15 amino acids. The CDR3 coding sequence is TGTGCCAGCAGTGACGGGACAGCAGCTTACAATGAGCAGTTCTTC. Protein: CASSDGTAAYNEQFF.

The chain recombines TRBV6-6 with TRBJ1-4; 10 bases fit TRBD1. V gave up 5 bases and J gave up 3 bases; unmatched junction bases: 12. The CDR3 runs 18 residues. Looked up from germline, CDR1 is MNHNY and CDR2 is SVGAGI (reference sequence). The CDR3 bases are TGTGCCAGCAGTCCGACAGGGGGCGGCCTGGGAGCTAATGAAAAACTGTTTTTT. It is translated as CASSPTGGGLGANEKLFF.

The V and J genes are TRBV7-2 and TRBJ1-2, with 10 bases matching TRBD1. Germline V gene lookup returns CDR1 SGHTA and CDR2 FQGNSA. After removal of 5 bases from V and 8 bases from J, the junction contained 11 bases not matched to a gene. The CDR3 covers 15 residues. The CDR3 DNA follows: TGTGCCAGCAGCCCACCGACAGGGGGCGTTTTAGGCTACACCTTC. Protein sequence: CASSPPTGGVLGYTF.

The chain joins TRBV7-2 to TRBJ2-7; no definite D call. The germline gives CDR1 SGHTA, CDR2 FQGNSA. Trimming took 5 bases from V and 3 from J, leaving 5 bases between them. The CDR3 runs to 11 residues. CDR3 amino acids: CASSNIYEQYF. The CDR3 DNA is TGTGCCAGCAGCAATATCTACGAGCAGTACTTC.

The chain combines TRBV5-6 with TRBJ1-2; unclear D gene. Germline CDR1 and CDR2: SGHDT and YYEEEE. The CDR3 has 13 residues. V was shortened by 6 bases and J by 4 bases, with 13 bases between the two germline ends. As DNA, the CDR3 is TGTGCCAGCACCTTATGGCGGACCTATGGCTACACCTTC. Residues: CASTLWRTYGYTF.

This clone was recorded once. The chain employs TRBV6-5 and TRBJ1-6, with D possibly matching TRBD1 (5 bases). The V end lost 3 bases, the J end lost 14 bases, and 8 bases lay between the germline ends. This CDR3 comprises 11 residues. Germline V CDR1 and CDR2: MNHEY, SVGAGI. CDR3 coding DNA: TGTGCCAGCAGTTATGACAGCACCCTCCACTTT. Protein product: CASSYDSTLHF.

The rearrangement uses TRBV7-9 and TRBJ2-2; 8 bases are a match to TRBD2. Germline loops: CDR1 SEHNR, CDR2 FQNEAQ (reference sequence). The junction had 0 bases not matched to a gene; V was cut back by 3 bases and J by 0 bases. This CDR3 has 15 amino acids. The CDR3 nucleotides are TGTGCCAGCAGCTTGGGACTAGCGAACACCGGGGAGCTGTTTTTT. As protein: CASSLGLANTGELFF. Looking up the rest from reference TRBV7-9 and TRBJ2-2 gives the full variable domain: DTGVSQNPRHKITKRGQNVTFRCDPISEHNRLYWYRQTLGQGPEFLTYFQNEAQLEKSRLLSDRFSAERPKGSFSTLEIQRTEQGDSAMYLCASSLGLANTGELFFGEGSRLTVL.

The chain combines TRBV12-3 or TRBV12-4 with TRBJ1-2; D not certain. Trimming left V 6 bases short and J 3 bases short, with 5 bases between. This CDR3 is 11 amino acids long. The CDR3 sequence is CASSSYYGYTF. The CDR3 bases are TGTGCCAGCAGCTCTTACTATGGCTACACCTTC.

J is TRBJ2-3 and V is TRBV9; 7 bases fit TRBD1. The CDR3 has 14 amino acids. Losses at the gene ends were 3 bases for V and 3 bases for J; bases not matched to a gene: 4. Germline V lookup: CDR1 SGDLS, CDR2 YYNGEE. DNA of the CDR3: TGTGCCAGCAGCGCGGACAGGAGAACAGATACGCAGTATTTT. Its translation: CASSADRRTDTQYF.

The chain is built from TRBV2 and TRBJ1-3, with 8 bases matching TRBD1. Germline trimming cut 6 bases from V and 4 bases from J; bases unmatched to any gene: 5. This CDR3 has 14 amino acids. Germline V gene lookup returns CDR1 SNHLY and CDR2 FYNNEI. The CDR3: CASSLQGGGNTIYF. The CDR3 DNA is TGTGCCAGCAGCCTACAGGGGGGCGGAAACACCATATATTTT. The full variable domain, its missing parts supplied by reference TRBV2 and TRBJ1-3, is EPEVTQTPSHQVTQMGQEVILRCVPISNHLYFYWYRQILGQKVEFLVSFYNNEISEKSEIFDDQFSVERPDGSNFTLKIRSTKLEDSAMYFCASSLQGGGNTIYFGEGSWLTVV.

The chain combines TRBV2 with TRBJ1-6; the D gene is possibly TRBD1 (6 bases). Trimming removed 1 base at V and 9 bases at J, with 10 bases between. Germline assignment: CDR1 SNHLY and CDR2 FYNNEI. The CDR3 length is 14 residues. DNA of the CDR3: TGTGCCAGCAGTGAAGAGGGGGTCGGTTCACCCCTCCACTTT. It is translated as CASSEEGVGSPLHF.

The rearrangement links TRBV25-1 to TRBJ2-7; tentative D call: TRBD1 (7 bases). Germline V gives CDR1 MGHDK, CDR2 SYGVNS. The V end was cut by 6 bases, the J end by 1 base, with 16 bases between. This CDR3 is built from 15 residues. The CDR3 reads CASSLSRGVSYEQYF. CDR3 bases: TGTGCCAGCAGCTTATCCAGGGGGGTATCCTACGAGCAGTACTTC.

This chain links TRBV7-2 with TRBJ1-2; D perhaps matches TRBD1 (5 bases). V was trimmed by 5 bases and J by 3 bases, leaving 16 bases between them. CDR1 and CDR2 (germline): SGHTA, FQGNSA. This CDR3 is 15 amino acids long. The CDR3 sequence: CASSPEAGLHYGYTF. The CDR3 region has the DNA TGTGCCAGCAGCCCCGAAGCAGGGCTCCACTATGGCTACACCTTC.